A single sample gave rise to the 12 T cell receptor beta chains below, sequenced in a study of TIL therapy for anti-PD-1-resistant metastatic lung cancer. The immunoSEQ assay was v3. The protocol was immunoSEQ multiplex PCR, while the TCRdb copy is restricted to in-frame clones and leaves out a portion. Of fewer than 40,000 clones listed, around three quarters are singletons. Described time point: pre-treatment sample, taken before nivolumab and TIL therapy. Sequencing was performed on blood, taken at baseline. Source of these receptors: a woman aged 25 to 80 with non-small cell lung cancer.

The table lists this clone with a few counts. The gene calls are TRBV12-5 and TRBJ2-7; weak D call: TRBD2 (5 bases). The V end was cut by 1 base, the J end by 3 bases, with 7 bases between. This CDR3 spans 13 amino acids. From germline, CDR1 is LGHNT and CDR2 FRNRAP. The chain's CDR3 is CASGLGRGYEQYF. The CDR3 nucleotides read TGTGCTAGTGGTTTGGGACGGGGCTACGAGCAGTACTTC.

The rearrangement links TRBV11-2 to TRBJ1-1; TRBD1 might be the D (5 bases). This CDR3 region has 15 residues. V lost 1 base and J lost 1, with 10 bases in between. Germline CDR1 and CDR2: SGHAT and FQNNGV. CDR3 nucleotide sequence: TGTGCCAGCAGCTTAGGGGGCAGGGCGAACACTGAAGCTTTCTTT. It is translated as CASSLGGRANTEAFF.

In its sample, this clone was seen a few times. This rearrangement joins TRBV18 to TRBJ2-1; D is undetermined. This CDR3 has 12 amino acids. Between the trimmed V and J ends, which lost 2 bases and 7 bases, there was a span of 6 bases. The germline V gene encodes CDR1 KGHSH and CDR2 LQKENI. The CDR3 DNA reads TGTGCCAGCTCACCAGTAGGGAATGAGCAGTTCTTC. Its translation is CASSPVGNEQFF.

The chain employs TRBV5-6 and TRBJ2-7; D is unclear. V shed 4 bases and J shed 3 bases, with 11 bases lying between them. The CDR3 has 13 residues. Germline V gene sequence: CDR1 SGHDT, CDR2 YYEEEE. The CDR3 here is CASSPAGFYEQYF. Here the CDR3 DNA reads TGTGCCAGCAGCCCTGCTGGTTTCTACGAGCAGTACTTC.

V gene TRBV20-1 combines with J gene TRBJ2-1; the D is unclear. CDR1 is DFQATT, CDR2 SNEGSKA, per germline (reference sequence). Trimming cost V 3 bases and J 6 bases, with 6 bases left between them. The CDR3 length is 11 residues. In DNA, the CDR3 is TGCAGTGCTAGCTTAGGCAATGAGCAGTTCTTC. Amino acids: CSASLGNEQFF.

The chain links TRBV6-1 to TRBJ1-4; maybe TRBD1 (5 bases). Germline CDR1 reads MNHNS; CDR2 reads SASEGT. CDR3 length: 16 amino acids. Trimming left V 0 bases short and J 7 bases short, with 15 bases between. CDR3 sequence reads: CASSEARGGGGEKLFF. The CDR3 coding sequence is TGTGCCAGCAGTGAAGCGCGGGGCGGAGGAGGTGAAAAACTGTTTTTT.

The chain joins TRBV6-1 to TRBJ2-7; TRBD1 matches at 11 bases. There are 15 residues in the CDR3. CDR1 and CDR2 (germline): MNHNS, SASEGT. V shed 7 bases and J 4 bases; nucleotides not matched to a gene: 9. The DNA for the CDR3 is TGTGCCAGCACCGTGGGAGGGACAGGGGGTTACGAGCAGTACTTC. Amino acid sequence: CASTVGGTGGYEQYF.

V is TRBV10-2 and J is TRBJ2-2; 9 nucleotides agree with TRBD1. The V segment lost 7 bases and the J segment 2 bases; nucleotides outside the gene matches: 11. The germline V gene encodes CDR1 WSHSY and CDR2 SAAADI. The CDR3 consists of 17 residues. CDR3 residues: CASKSHPGQGNTGELFF. CDR3 bases: TGCGCCAGCAAATCGCATCCGGGACAGGGTAACACCGGGGAGCTGTTTTTT.

The gene calls are TRBV28 and TRBJ2-7; 10 nucleotides agree with TRBD2. CDR1 and CDR2 from the germline V gene are MDHEN and SYDVKM. The V gene end was trimmed by 7 bases and the J gene end by 2 bases; junction bases not matched to a gene: 5. This CDR3 has 14 residues. CDR3 sequence reads: CASISGRRTYEQYF. The CDR3 DNA follows: TGTGCCAGCATTAGCGGGAGGCGAACCTACGAGCAGTACTTC. Complete variable domain (other parts from reference TRBV28 and TRBJ2-7): DVKVTQSSRYLVKRTGEKVFLECVQDMDHENMFWYRQDPGLGLRLIYFSYDVKMKEKGDIPEGYSVSREKKERFSLILESASTNQTSMYLCASISGRRTYEQYFGPGTRLTVT.

This sequence joins TRBV7-8 and TRBJ1-3; 8 nucleotides line up with TRBD1. Germline CDR1 is SGHVS and CDR2 is FQNEAQ. This CDR3 comprises 16 residues. V dropped 0 bases and J dropped 2; count of bases not matched to a gene: 3. DNA for the CDR3: TGTGCCAGCAGCTTAGCCTCGACAGGGGCTGGAAACACCATATATTTT. It specifies CASSLASTGAGNTIYF.

Of note for this clone: The DNA is left out, because the CDR3 cannot be placed on it with certainty; the CDR3 is given as TCRdb lists it. V and J are TRBV6-5 and TRBJ2-1. Germline V gene lookup returns CDR1 MNHEY and CDR2 SVGAGI. The CDR3 region is 14 residues in length, termini included. This CDR3 is CAGSLSTVLGEQFF.

The chain recombines TRBV5-6 with TRBJ2-7, with D possibly TRBD2 on 6 matching bases. CDR1 is SGHDT, CDR2 YYEEEE, per germline. This CDR3 spans 16 amino acids. The germline V and J ends were trimmed by 1 base and 0 bases, with 14 bases remaining between them. CDR3 nucleotides: TGTGCCAGCAGCTTGCGTGCCGGGAGTAGCTCCTACGAGCAGTACTTC. This sequence encodes CASSLRAGSSSYEQYF.